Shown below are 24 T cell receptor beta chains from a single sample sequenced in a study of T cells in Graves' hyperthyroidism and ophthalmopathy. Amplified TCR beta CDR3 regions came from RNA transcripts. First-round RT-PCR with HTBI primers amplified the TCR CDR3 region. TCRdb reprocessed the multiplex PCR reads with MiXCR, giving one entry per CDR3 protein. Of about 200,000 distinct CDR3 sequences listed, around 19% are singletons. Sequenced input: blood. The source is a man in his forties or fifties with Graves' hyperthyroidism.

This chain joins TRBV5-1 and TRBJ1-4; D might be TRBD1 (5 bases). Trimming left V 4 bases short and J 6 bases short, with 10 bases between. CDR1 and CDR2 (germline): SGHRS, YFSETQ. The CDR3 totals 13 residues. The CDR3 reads CASSTTGYEKLFF. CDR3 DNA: TGCGCCAGCAGCACTACAGGTTATGAAAAACTGTTTTTT.

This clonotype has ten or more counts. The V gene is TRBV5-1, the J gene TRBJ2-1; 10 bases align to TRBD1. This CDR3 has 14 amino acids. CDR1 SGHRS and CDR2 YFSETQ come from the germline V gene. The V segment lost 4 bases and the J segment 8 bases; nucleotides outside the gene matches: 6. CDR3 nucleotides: TGCGCCAGCAGCAGGGGACAGGGGTTGGATGAGCAGTTCTTC. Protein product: CASSRGQGLDEQFF.

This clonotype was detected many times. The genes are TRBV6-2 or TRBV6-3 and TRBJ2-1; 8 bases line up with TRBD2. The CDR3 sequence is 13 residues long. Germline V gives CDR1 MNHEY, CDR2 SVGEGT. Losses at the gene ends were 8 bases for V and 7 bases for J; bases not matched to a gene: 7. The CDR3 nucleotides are TGTGCCAGCGCGGACGGGGGGGCGAATGAGCAGTTCTTC. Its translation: CASADGGANEQFF.

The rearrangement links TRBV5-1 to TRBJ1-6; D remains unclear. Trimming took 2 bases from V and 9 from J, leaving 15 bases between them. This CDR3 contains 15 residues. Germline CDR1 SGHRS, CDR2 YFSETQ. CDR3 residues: CASSFGDSPVSPLHF. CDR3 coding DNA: TGCGCCAGCAGCTTTGGCGATTCGCCCGTTTCACCCCTCCACTTT.

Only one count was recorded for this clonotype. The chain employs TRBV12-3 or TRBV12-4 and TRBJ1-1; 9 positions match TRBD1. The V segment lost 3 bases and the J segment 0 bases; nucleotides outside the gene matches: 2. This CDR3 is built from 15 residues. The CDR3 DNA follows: TGTGCCAGCAGTTTCTGGACAGGGGTGAACACTGAAGCTTTCTTT. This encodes CASSFWTGVNTEAFF.

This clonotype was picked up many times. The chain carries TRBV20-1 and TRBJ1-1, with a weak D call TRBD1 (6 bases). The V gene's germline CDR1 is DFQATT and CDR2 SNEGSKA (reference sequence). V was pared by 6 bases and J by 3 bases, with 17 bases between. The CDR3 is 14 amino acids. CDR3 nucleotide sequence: TGCAGTGCAGATCAGACAGGCGGAGACACTGAAGCTTTCTTT. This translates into CSADQTGGDTEAFF.

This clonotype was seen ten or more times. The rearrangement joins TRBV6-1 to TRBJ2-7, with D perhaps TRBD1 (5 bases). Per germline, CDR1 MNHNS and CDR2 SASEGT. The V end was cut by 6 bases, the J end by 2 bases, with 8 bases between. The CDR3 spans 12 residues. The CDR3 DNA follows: TGTGCCAGCAGGACAGAAACCTACGAGCAGTACTTC. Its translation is CASRTETYEQYF.

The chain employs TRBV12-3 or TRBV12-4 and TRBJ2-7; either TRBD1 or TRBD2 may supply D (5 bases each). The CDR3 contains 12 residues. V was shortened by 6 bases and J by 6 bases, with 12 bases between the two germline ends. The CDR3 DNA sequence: TGTGCCAGCAGGAGACCTGGGGGCGAGCAGTACTTC. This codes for CASRRPGGEQYF.

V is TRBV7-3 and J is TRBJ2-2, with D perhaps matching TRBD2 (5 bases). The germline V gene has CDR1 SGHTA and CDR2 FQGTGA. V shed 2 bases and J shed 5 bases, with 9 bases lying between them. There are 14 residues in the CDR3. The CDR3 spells CASSLHSGTGELFF. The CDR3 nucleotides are TGTGCCAGCAGCTTACACTCGGGGACCGGGGAGCTGTTTTTT. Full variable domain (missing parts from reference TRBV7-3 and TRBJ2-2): GAGVSQTPSNKVTEKGKYVELRCDPISGHTALYWYRQSLGQGPEFLIYFQGTGAADDSGLPNDRFFAVRPEGSVSTLKIQRTERGDSAVYLCASSLHSGTGELFFGEGSRLTVL.

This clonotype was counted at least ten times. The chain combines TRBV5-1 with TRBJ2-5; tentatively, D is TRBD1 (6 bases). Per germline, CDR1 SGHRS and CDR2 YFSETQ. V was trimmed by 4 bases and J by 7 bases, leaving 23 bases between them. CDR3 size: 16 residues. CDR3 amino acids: CASSGNQGTWARTQYF. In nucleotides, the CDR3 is TGCGCCAGCAGCGGAAACCAGGGGACGTGGGCTCGGACCCAGTACTTC. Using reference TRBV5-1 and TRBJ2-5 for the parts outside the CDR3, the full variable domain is KAGVTQTPRYLIKTRGQQVTLSCSPISGHRSVSWYQQTPGQGLQFLFEYFSETQRNKGNFPGRFSGRQFSNSRSEMNVSTLELGDSALYLCASSGNQGTWARTQYFGPGTRLLVL.

CDR3 in DNA: TGTGCCAGCAGCGAAACAGGAAGCTCCTATAATTCACCCCTCCACTTT. Protein product: CASSETGSSYNSPLHF. The chain is built from TRBV7-9 and TRBJ1-6, with a possible D match to TRBD1 (5 bases). V gave up 5 bases and J gave up 0 bases, with 11 bases separating them. CDR1 is SEHNR, CDR2 FQNEAQ, per germline (reference sequence). This CDR3 region has 16 residues. The full variable domain, its missing parts supplied by reference TRBV7-9 and TRBJ1-6, is DTGVSQNPRHKITKRGQNVTFRCDPISEHNRLYWYRQTLGQGPEFLTYFQNEAQLEKSRLLSDRFSAERPKGSFSTLEIQRTEQGDSAMYLCASSETGSSYNSPLHFGNGTRLTVT.

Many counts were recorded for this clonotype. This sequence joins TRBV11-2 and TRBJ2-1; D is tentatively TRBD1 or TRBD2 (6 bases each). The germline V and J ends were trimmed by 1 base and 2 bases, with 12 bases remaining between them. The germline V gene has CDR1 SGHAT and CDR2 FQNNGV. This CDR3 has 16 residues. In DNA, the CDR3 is TGTGCCAGCAGCTTAGTAAGGGGGACTCCCTACAATGAGCAGTTCTTC. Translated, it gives CASSLVRGTPYNEQFF.

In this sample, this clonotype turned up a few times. The CDR3 DNA reads TGCGCCAGAGAATCAGAGGCAGATACGCAGTATTTT. This sequence encodes CARESEADTQYF. The chain combines TRBV10-1 with TRBJ2-3; D gene unclear. CDR3 length: 12 amino acids. The V end was cut by 9 bases, the J end by 4 bases, with 11 bases between. Looked up from germline, CDR1 is WNHNN and CDR2 is SYGVQD (reference sequence).

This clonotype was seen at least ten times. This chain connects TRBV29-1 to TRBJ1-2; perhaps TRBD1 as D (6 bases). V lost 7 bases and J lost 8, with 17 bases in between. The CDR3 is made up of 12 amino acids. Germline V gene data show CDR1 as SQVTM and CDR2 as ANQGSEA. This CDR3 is CSAGQLRRGYTF. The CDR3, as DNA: TGCAGCGCCGGACAGCTACGACGGGGCTACACCTTC.

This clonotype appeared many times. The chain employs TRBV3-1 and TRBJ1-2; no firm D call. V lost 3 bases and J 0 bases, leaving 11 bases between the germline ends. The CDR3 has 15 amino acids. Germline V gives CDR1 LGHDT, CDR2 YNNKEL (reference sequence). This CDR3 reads CASSHRAIPNYGYTF. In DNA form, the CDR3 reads TGTGCCAGCAGCCACCGGGCCATTCCTAACTATGGCTACACCTTC.

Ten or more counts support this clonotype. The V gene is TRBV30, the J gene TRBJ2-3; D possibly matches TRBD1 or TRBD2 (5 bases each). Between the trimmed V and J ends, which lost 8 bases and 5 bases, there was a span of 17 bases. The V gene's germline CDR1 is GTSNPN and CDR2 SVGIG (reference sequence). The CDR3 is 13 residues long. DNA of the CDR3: TGTGCCAGATCCTGGGGGATCGGAGATACGCAGTATTTT. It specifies CARSWGIGDTQYF.

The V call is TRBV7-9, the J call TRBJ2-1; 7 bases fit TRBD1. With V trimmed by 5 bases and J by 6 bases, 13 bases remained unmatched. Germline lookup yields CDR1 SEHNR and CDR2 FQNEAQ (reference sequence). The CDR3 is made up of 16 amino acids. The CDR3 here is CASSAPGTVVANEQFF. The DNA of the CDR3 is TGTGCCAGCAGCGCCCCCGGGACAGTAGTTGCCAATGAGCAGTTCTTC.

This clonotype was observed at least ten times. In DNA, the CDR3 is TGTGCCATCAGTGAGCGGGGACGATCCGGGGAGCTGTTTTTT. It yields the protein CAISERGRSGELFF. The gene calls are TRBV10-3 and TRBJ2-2; D might be TRBD1 or TRBD2, each matching 5 bases. Trimming pared 2 bases from V and 6 bases from J, leaving 10 bases between. Germline CDR1 reads ENHRY; CDR2 reads SYGVKD. The CDR3 has 14 residues.

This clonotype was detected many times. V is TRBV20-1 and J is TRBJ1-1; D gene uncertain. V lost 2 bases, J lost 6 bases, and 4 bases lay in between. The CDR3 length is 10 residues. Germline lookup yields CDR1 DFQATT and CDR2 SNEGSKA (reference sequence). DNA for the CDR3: TGCAGTGCTAGACAGGCTGAAGCTTTCTTT. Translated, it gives CSARQAEAFF.

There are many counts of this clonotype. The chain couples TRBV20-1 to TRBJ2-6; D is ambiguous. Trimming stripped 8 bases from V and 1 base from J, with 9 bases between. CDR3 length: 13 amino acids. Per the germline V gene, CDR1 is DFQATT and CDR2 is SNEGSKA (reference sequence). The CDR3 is CSSSTSGANVLTF. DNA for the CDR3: TGCAGTTCTTCCACATCTGGGGCCAACGTCCTGACTTTC.

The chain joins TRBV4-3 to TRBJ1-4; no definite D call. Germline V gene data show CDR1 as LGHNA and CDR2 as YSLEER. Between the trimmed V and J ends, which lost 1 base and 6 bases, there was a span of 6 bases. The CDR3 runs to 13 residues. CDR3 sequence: CASSQAPHEKLFF. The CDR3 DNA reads TGCGCCAGCAGCCAAGCCCCCCATGAAAAACTGTTTTTT.

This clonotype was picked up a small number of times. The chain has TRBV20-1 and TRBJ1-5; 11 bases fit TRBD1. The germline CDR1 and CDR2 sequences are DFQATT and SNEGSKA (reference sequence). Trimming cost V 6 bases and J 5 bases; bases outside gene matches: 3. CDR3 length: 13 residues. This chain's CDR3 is CSAEGQGDQPQHF. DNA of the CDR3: TGCAGTGCAGAGGGACAGGGGGATCAGCCCCAGCATTTT.

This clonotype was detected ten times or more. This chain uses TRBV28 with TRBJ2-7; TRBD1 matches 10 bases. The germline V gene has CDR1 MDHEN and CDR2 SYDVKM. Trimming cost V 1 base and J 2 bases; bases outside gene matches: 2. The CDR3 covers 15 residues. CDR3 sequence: CASSLFGTGAYEQYF. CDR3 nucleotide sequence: TGTGCCAGCAGTTTATTCGGGACAGGGGCCTACGAGCAGTACTTC. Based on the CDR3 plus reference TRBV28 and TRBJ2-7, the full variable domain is DVKVTQSSRYLVKRTGEKVFLECVQDMDHENMFWYRQDPGLGLRLIYFSYDVKMKEKGDIPEGYSVSREKKERFSLILESASTNQTSMYLCASSLFGTGAYEQYFGPGTRLTVT.

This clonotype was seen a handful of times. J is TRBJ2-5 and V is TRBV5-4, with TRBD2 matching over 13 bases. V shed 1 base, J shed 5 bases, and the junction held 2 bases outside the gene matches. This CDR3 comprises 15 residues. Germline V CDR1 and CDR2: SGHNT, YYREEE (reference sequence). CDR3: CASSLILAGGETQYF. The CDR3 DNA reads TGTGCCAGCAGCTTGATACTAGCGGGGGGGGAGACCCAGTACTTC.